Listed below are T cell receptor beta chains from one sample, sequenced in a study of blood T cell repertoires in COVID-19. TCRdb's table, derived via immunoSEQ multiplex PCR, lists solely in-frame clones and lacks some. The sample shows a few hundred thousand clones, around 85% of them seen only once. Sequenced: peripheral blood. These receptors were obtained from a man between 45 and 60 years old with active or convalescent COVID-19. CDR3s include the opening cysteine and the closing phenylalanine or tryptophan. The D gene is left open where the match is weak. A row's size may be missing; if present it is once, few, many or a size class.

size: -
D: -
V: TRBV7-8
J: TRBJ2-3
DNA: TGTGCCAGCAGCTCGAGAAACACAGATACGCAGTATTTT
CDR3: CASSSRNTDTQYF

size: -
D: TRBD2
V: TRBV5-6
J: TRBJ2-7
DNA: TGTGCCAGCAGCCCTGATTTGGGAGGGACCTACGAGCAGTACTTC
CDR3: CASSPDLGGTYEQYF

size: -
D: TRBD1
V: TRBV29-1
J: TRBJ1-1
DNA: TGCAGCGTCGGGGACAGGGGCATGAACACTGAAGCTTTCTTT
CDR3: CSVGDRGMNTEAFF

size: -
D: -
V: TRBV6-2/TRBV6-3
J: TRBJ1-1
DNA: TGTGCCAGCAGTTACTCGGGGACATCGAGCCAACTCATGAACACTGAAGCTTTCTTT
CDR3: CASSYSGTSSQLMNTEAFF

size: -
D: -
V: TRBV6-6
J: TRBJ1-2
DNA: TGTGCCAGCAGTCAGACAGGTGGGGGCACCTATGGCTACACCTTC
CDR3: CASSQTGGGTYGYTF

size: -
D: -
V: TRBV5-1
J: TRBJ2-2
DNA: TGCGCCAGCAGCTTGGGAGGGAGCACCGGGGAGCTGTTTTTT
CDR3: CASSLGGSTGELFF

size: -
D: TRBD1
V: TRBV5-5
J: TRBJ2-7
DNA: TGTGCCAGCACCCCTATGGGACAGGGGACCTACGAGCAGTACTTC
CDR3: CASTPMGQGTYEQYF

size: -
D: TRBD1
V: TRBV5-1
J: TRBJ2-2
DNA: TGCGCCAGCAGCTTGGCCGCAGGGGGCACCGGGGAGCTGTTTTTT
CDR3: CASSLAAGGTGELFF

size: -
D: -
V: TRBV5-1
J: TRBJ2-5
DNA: TGCGCCAGCAGCCTGGACTCGCCGAACCAAGAGACCCAGTACTTC
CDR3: CASSLDSPNQETQYF

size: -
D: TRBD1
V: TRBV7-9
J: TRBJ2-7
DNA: TGTGCCAGCAAAGGCCCAGGGGGCCACGAGCAGTACTTC
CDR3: CASKGPGGHEQYF

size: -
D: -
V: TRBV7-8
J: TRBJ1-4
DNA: TGTGCCAGCAGCTTATTGAGGGGGAGGGCAACTAATGAAAAACTGTTTTTT
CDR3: CASSLLRGRATNEKLFF

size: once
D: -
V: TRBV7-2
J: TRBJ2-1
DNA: TGTGCCAGCAGCTCTAGACAGTACAATGAGCAGTTCTTC
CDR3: CASSSRQYNEQFF

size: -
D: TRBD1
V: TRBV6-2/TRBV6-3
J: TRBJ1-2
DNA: TGTGCCAGCAGTTACCGGGACAGAGTTAACTATGGCTACACCTTC
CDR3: CASSYRDRVNYGYTF

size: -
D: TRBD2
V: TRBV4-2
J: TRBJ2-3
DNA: TGTGCCAGCAGCCAAGAGCCTAGCGGATACACAGATACGCAGTATTTT
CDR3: CASSQEPSGYTDTQYF

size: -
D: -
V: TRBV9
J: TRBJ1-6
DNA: TGTGCCAGCAGCGTAGCCCCGACAGGACGTAATTCACCCCTCCACTTT
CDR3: CASSVAPTGRNSPLHF

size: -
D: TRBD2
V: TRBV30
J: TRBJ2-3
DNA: TGTGCCTGGAGTGCGGGACTAGCGGGGGATACGCAGTATTTT
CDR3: CAWSAGLAGDTQYF

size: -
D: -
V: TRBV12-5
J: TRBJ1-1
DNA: TGTGCTAGTGGATATCTAGGGGGGGCTGAAGCTTTCTTT
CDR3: CASGYLGGAEAFF

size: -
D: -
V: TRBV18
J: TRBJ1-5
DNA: TGTGCCAGCTCGACGGGGGGGATGGGAATGCAGCCCCAGCATTTT
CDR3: CASSTGGMGMQPQHF

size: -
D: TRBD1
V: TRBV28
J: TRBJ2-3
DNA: TGTGCCAGCAGTTCCCATACGGACAGGGGGCAGGGAGATACGCAGTATTTT
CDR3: CASSSHTDRGQGDTQYF

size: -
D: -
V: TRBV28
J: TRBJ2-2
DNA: TGTGCCAGCAGTTTCCGGACAGATTACACCGGGGAGCTGTTTTTT
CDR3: CASSFRTDYTGELFF

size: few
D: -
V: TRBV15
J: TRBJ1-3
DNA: TGTGCCACCAGCAGAGGCCACCAAGCGGGAAACACCATATATTTT
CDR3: CATSRGHQAGNTIYF

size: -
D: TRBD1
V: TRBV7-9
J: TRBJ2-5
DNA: TGTGCCAGCAGCAAGTTGGGGACAGCGAGAGAGACCCAGTACTTC
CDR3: CASSKLGTARETQYF

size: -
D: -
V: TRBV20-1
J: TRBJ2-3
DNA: TGCAGTGCCGAGATTTCAGATACGCAGTATTTT
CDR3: CSAEISDTQYF

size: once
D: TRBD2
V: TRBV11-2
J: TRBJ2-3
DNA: TGTGCCAGCAGCAACCGGGAGGTGGATACGCAGTATTTT
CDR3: CASSNREVDTQYF

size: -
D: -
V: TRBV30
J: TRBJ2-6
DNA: TGTGCCTGGAGTGTACTGTCTGGGGCCAACGTCCTGACTTTC
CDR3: CAWSVLSGANVLTF

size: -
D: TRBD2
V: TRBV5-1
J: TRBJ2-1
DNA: TGCGCCAGCAGACCCAGAGGACTAGCGACGAACTACAATGAGCAGTTCTTC
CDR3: CASRPRGLATNYNEQFF

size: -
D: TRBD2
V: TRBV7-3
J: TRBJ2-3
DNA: TGTGCCAGCAGCGCTAGGCGGGGGGCACCGACGCAGTATTTT
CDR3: CASSARRGAPTQYF

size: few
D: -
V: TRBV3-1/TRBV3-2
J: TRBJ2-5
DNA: TGTGCCAGCAGCCAAGGGCGGGCAGAGACCCAGTACTTC
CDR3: CASSQGRAETQYF

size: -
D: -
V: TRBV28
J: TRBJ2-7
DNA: TGTGCCAGCAGTTTGGGAGGATACGAGCAGTACTTC
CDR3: CASSLGGYEQYF

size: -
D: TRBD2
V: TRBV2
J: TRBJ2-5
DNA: TGTGCCATCCTTCGAGGGACTAGCGGGAGGATCCAGACCCAGTACTTC
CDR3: CAILRGTSGRIQTQYF

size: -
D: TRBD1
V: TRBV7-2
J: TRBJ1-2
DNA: TGTGCCAGCAGCCCCGCGGGGGACAGGTCCAACGGCTACACCTTC
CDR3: CASSPAGDRSNGYTF

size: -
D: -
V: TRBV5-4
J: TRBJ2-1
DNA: TGTGCCAGCAGCTTGTCATACAATGAGCAGTTCTTC
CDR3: CASSLSYNEQFF

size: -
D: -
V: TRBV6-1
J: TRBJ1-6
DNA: TGTGCCAGCAGTGAAAGTGAGAATTCACCCCTCCACTTT
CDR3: CASSESENSPLHF

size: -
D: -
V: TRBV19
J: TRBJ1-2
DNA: TGTGCCAGTAGGAGCCCAGGGTATGGCTACACCTTC
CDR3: CASRSPGYGYTF

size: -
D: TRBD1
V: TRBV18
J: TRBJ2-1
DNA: TGTGCCAGCCGACAGGGATTTGGGCCCTACAATGAGCAGTTCTTC
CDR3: CASRQGFGPYNEQFF

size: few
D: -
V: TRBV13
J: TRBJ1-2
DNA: TGTGCCAGCAGCCTACACACCGGGGGCTACACCTTC
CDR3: CASSLHTGGYTF

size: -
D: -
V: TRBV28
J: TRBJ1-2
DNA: TGTGCCAGCACCGACAGTCACTATGGCTACACCTTC
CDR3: CASTDSHYGYTF

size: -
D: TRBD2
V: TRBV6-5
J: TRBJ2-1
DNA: TGTGCCAGCAGTTACTCGATCTGGGGAGGGCCAAATGAGCAGTTCTTC
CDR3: CASSYSIWGGPNEQFF

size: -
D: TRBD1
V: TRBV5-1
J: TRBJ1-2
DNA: TGCGCCAGCAGAGGGACAGGGGATGGCTACACCTTC
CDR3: CASRGTGDGYTF

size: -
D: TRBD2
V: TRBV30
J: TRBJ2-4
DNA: TGTGCCTGGAGTAGACTAGCGGGAGGTACCCTCCAGAACATTCAGTACTTC
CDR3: CAWSRLAGGTLQNIQYF